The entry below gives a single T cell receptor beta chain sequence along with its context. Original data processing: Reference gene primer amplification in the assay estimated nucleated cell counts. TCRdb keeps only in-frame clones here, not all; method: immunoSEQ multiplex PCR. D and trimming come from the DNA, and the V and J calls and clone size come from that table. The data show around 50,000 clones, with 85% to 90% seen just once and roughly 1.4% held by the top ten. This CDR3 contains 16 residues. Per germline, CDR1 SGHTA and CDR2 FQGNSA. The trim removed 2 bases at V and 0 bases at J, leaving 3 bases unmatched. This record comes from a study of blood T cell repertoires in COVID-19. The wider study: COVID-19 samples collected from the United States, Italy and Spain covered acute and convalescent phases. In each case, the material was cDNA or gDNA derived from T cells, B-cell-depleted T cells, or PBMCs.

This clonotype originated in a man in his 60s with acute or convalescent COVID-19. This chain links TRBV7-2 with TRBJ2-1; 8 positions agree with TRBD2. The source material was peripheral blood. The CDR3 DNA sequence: TGTGCCAGCAGCTTAAGGCTAGCGGGCTCCTACAATGAGCAGTTCTTC. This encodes CASSLRLAGSYNEQFF. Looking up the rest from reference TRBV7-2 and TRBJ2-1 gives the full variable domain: GAGVSQSPSNKVTEKGKDVELRCDPISGHTALYWYRQSLGQGLEFLIYFQGNSAPDKSGLPSDRFSAERTGGSVSTLTIQRTQQEDSAVYLCASSLRLAGSYNEQFFGPGTRLTVL.